This record concerns one T cell receptor beta chain sequence. Its specificity is unknown. RNA transcripts yielded amplified TCR beta CDR3 regions. A set of HTBI primers served as the primers for a first-round RT-PCR of the TCR CDR3. Via MiXCR, TCRdb re-called the multiplex PCR reads, giving one row per CDR3 protein. The profile shows around 420,000 distinct CDR3 sequences, around 15% of them singletons. The data belong to a study of T cells in Graves' hyperthyroidism and ophthalmopathy. In the study overall: At initial diagnosis, before any treatment had begun, peripheral blood was obtained. Notes on the study in general: The model anticipated ophthalmopathy a median around six months pre-onset.

Newly diagnosed patients aged 18 to 65 had hyperthyroidism of under 2 months' duration. The CDR3 spans 14 residues. Trimming stripped 2 bases from V and 3 bases from J, with 10 bases between. CDR1 and CDR2 from the germline V gene are SGHVS and FNYEAQ. Material: blood. The chain carries TRBV7-6 and TRBJ2-5, with TRBD2 as a possible D gene (6 bases). This receptor was taken from a woman aged 18-29 years with Graves' hyperthyroidism. The CDR3 reads CASSLTREKETQYF. CDR3 nucleotide sequence: TGTGCCAGCAGCTTAACTCGGGAGAAAGAGACCCAGTACTTC.